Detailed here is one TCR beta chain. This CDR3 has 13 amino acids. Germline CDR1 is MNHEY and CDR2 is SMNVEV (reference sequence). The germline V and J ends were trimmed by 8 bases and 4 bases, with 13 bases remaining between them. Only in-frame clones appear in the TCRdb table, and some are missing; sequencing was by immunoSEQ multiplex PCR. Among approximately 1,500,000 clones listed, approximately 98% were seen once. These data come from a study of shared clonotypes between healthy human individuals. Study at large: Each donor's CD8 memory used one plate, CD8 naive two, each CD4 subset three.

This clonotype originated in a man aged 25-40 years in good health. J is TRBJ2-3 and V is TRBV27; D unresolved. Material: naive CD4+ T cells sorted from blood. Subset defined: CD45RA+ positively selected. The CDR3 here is CASGPGFADTQYF. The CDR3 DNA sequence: TGTGCCAGCGGCCCCGGGTTTGCAGATACGCAGTATTTT.